Sequencing of this T cell receptor (beta chain) was carried out in a study of cytomegalovirus exposure and HLA in healthy donors. The study, taken as a whole, reports: Researchers had no immune exposure information except CMV serostatus available.

On this clone: What it binds is unknown.

PCR primers comprised 60 Vbeta and 13 Jbeta primers. Method: immunoSEQ multiplex PCR; TCRdb's copy keeps in-frame clones and lacks some. The table records over 95,000 clones, 76% of them present only once. CDR3 size: 14 residues. CDR1 is SNHLY, CDR2 FYNNEI, per germline. Trimming removed 2 bases at V and 5 bases at J, with 12 bases between. The chain is built from TRBV2 and TRBJ1-2; D remains unclear. The clonotype comes from a woman between 40 and 50 years old in good health and CMV-seropositive. Sequencing used PBMCs. DNA for the CDR3: TGTGCCAGCAGTGAAAATATCCCTCTATATGGCTACACCTTC. Translating it yields CASSENIPLYGYTF.